Described below is a single T cell receptor beta chain sequence and its context. Its target is unknown. The record originates from a study of OX40 agonist ivuxolimab in advanced cancers. Study details: Melanoma, hepatocellular carcinoma, head and neck or renal cell cancer occurred in dose-escalation patients.

This table comes from immunoSEQ multiplex PCR, and its TCRdb copy is limited to in-frame clones, with some not included. Found here are tens of thousands of clones, roughly 87% of them singletons; the top ten hold 58%. CDR1 and CDR2 from the germline V gene are PRHDT and FYEKMQ (reference sequence). The CDR3 sequence is 13 residues long. V was shortened by 5 bases and J by 8 bases, with 10 bases between the two germline ends. Study-wide results and limits: Circulating CD4+ and CD8+ T cells showed clonal expansion by week 6 at 0.1 to 3.0 mg/kg. In CD8+ T cells, expanded clones were on average more numerous than in CD4+.

The V call is TRBV13, the J call TRBJ1-6; tentatively, D is TRBD1 (6 bases). The sequence came from an adult with an advanced solid tumor such as melanoma, head and neck, liver or kidney cancer. The sample here was CD4+ or CD8+ T cells sorted from blood, taken in a trial of the OX40 agonist ivuxolimab. The chain's CDR3 is CASSGGGDSPLHF. The CDR3, as DNA: TGTGCCAGCAGCGGGGGGGGCGATTCACCCCTCCACTTT.